The clone carrying this T cell receptor beta chain was seen a few times. Its specificity is unknown. This CDR3 has 12 amino acids. The V segment lost 7 bases and the J segment 6 bases; nucleotides outside the gene matches: 5. In germline, CDR1 is SQVTM, CDR2 ANQGSEA. TCRdb called the 5' RACE reads again in MiXCR, with one record for every CDR3 protein. The sample consists of 450,000 or so distinct CDR3 sequences, 13% to 15% of them appearing once. The data were taken from a study of identical twins. General study results and limits: Out-of-frame alpha sequences shared between twins exhibited an excess of low generation probability.

The same sample was also studied in work on yellow fever vaccine responses in identical twins.

J is TRBJ2-3 and V is TRBV29-1, with 9 bases lining up with TRBD1. The sequenced sample was CD4+ T cells sorted from blood. The sequence was obtained from a woman in her late teens or twenties in good health. CDR3 amino acids: CSGGTGYDTQYF. The DNA of the CDR3 is TGCAGCGGGGGGACAGGGTACGATACGCAGTATTTT.